The entry below gives a single TCR beta chain sequence along with its context. This entry comes from a study of blood T cell repertoires in COVID-19. Study information: Sites in the United States, Italy and Spain provided acute and convalescent COVID-19 samples. Nucleic acid was either cDNA or gDNA, and it came from T cells, B-cell-depleted T cells, or PBMCs.

Method: immunoSEQ multiplex PCR; TCRdb's copy keeps in-frame clones and lacks some. The sample yields some 170,000 clones, more than 85% seen once. Sequencing was carried out using PBMCs or T cells enriched from blood (not recorded which). The source of this sequence is a human donor with acute COVID-19. The donor label of this sample is uncertain.

DNA for the CDR3: TGTGCCAGCAGTGTCAGGGGGCGAGGGAGGACAGATACGCAGTATTTT. Protein: CASSVRGRGRTDTQYF. The rearrangement joins TRBV2 to TRBJ2-3, with 8 bases identical to TRBD1. Trimming at V came to 4 bases and at J to 3 bases, leaving 9 bases not matched to a gene. The germline V gene has CDR1 SNHLY and CDR2 FYNNEI. This CDR3 is built from 16 residues.